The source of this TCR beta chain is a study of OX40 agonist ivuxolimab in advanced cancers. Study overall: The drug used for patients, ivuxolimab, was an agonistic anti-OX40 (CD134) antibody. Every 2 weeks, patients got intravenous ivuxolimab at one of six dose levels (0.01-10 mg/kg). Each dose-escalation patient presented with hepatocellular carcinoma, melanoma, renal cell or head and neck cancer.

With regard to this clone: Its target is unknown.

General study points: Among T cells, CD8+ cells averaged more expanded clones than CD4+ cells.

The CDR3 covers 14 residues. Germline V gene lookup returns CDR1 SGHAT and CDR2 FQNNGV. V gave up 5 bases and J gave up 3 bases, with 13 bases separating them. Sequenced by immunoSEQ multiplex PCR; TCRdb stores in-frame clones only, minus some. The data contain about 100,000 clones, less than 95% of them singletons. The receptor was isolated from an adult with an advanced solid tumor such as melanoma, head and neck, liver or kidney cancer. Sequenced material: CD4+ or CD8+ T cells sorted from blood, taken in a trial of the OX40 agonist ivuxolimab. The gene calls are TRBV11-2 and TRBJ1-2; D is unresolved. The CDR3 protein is CASSPPTRHYGYTF. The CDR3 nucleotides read TGTGCCAGCAGCCCGCCGACGCGACACTATGGCTACACCTTC.